This section outlines one TCR beta chain sequence together with its context. What it recognizes is unknown. This sample was taken from a study of shared clonotypes between healthy human individuals. The CDR3 covers 14 residues. The germline CDR1 and CDR2 sequences are SGHTA and FQGNSA. Deletions cut 5 bases from V and 7 bases from J, with 15 bases between. General study results and limits: Non-shared clonotypes had lower generation probabilities than those shared by all four donors.

The assay ran at deep level. Libraries were prepared by immunoSEQ multiplex PCR; TCRdb keeps only in-frame clonotypes and omits some of them. The table lists 900,000 to 1,200,000 clones, 75% to 80% of them singletons. The V and J genes are TRBV7-2 and TRBJ1-5; possibly TRBD1 for D (6 bases). The sequence was obtained from a man aged 18 to 35 in good health. Some clones in this sample may be carry-over from other donors' samples. The sequenced sample was memory CD4+ T cells from PBMCs. Subset specified: CD45RA-negative fraction. The CDR3 nucleotides are TGTGCCAGCAGCGCCCGATGGGGGGGCCAGCCCCAGCATTTT. Protein product: CASSARWGGQPQHF.